This record covers a single T cell receptor (beta chain). The antigen is unknown. The sample comes from a study of shared clonotypes between healthy human individuals. The CDR3 is made up of 15 amino acids. Trimming took 4 bases from V and 3 from J, leaving 16 bases between them. Germline CDR1 is MNHEY and CDR2 is SMNVEV (reference sequence). Terminally differentiated effector memory CD45RA+ cells were excluded from the naive CD8 cells, which were CD45RO-negative and positively selected for CCR7. Sequencing used immunoSEQ multiplex PCR; TCRdb keeps in-frame clones, though not all of them. The sample holds around 2,000,000 clones, approximately 94% seen once. Study observations and caveats: Compared with memory subsets, naive subsets generally had larger estimated richness. Non-shared clonotypes showed lower generation probabilities than clonotypes common to all four donors.

The sequence was obtained from a man between 18 and 35 years old in good health. Some clones in this sample may be carry-over from other donors' samples. Material for sequencing was naive CD8+ T cells from PBMCs. This chain joins TRBV27 and TRBJ2-7; the D is unclear. As DNA, the CDR3 is TGTGCCAGCAGTTCCACTGGGCGCGGCGTCTACGAGCAGTACTTC. Its protein is CASSSTGRGVYEQYF.